Reported below is one TCR beta chain. V was cut by 1 base and J by 8 bases, with 6 bases left in between. Germline V CDR1 and CDR2: MDHEN, SYDVKM. The CDR3 is 12 amino acids. Through a sample-barcoded 5' primer and a J-beta primer mix, a second PCR was run for roughly 7 to 12 cycles. TCRdb reanalysed the 5' RACE reads using MiXCR and keeps one entry per CDR3 protein. Of 650,000 to 800,000 distinct CDR3 sequences in the sample, approximately 52% are singletons; the top ten hold approximately 15%. The sample belongs to a study of blood T cells in healthy people across ages. Peripheral blood, about 9.3 milliliters per donor, was collected. Isolated PBMCs totaled at least 6 million in each sample.

This chain connects TRBV28 to TRBJ2-1; no clear D. Input material: blood. The sequence was collected from an elderly woman in good health. The CDR3: CASSLSRDEQFF. Written as DNA, the CDR3 is TGTGCCAGCAGTTTATCAAGGGATGAGCAGTTCTTC.